The 9 T cell receptor beta chains reported below all come from one sample, sequenced in a study of CD8+ T cells in alopecia areata. Reverse transcribed after extraction, RNA yielded cDNA as the sequencing template. Libraries were prepared by immunoSEQ multiplex PCR; TCRdb keeps only in-frame clonotypes and omits some of them. In the table there are roughly 140,000 clones, approximately 50% of which are singletons. Source: CD4+ T cells sorted from blood, taken at week 0. These receptors all stem from a human donor with alopecia areata.

This clone was found a few times. The chain links TRBV6-6 to TRBJ2-5; 7 bases line up with TRBD2. CDR1 and CDR2 (germline): MNHNY, SVGAGI (reference sequence). The J segment lost 2 bases and the V segment lost 5 bases, leaving 5 bases of the junction unmatched. The length of the CDR3 is 14 residues. CDR3 sequence: CASSPPGGQETQYF. CDR3 sequence (DNA): TGTGCCAGCAGTCCCCCGGGAGGACAAGAGACCCAGTACTTC.

This clone was observed a few times. The CDR3 coding sequence is TGTGCCAGCAGTTTCGGCAAAAACATTCAGTACTTC. As protein: CASSFGKNIQYF. V and J are TRBV28 and TRBJ2-4; D gene uncertain. V was shortened by 3 bases and J by 3 bases, with 3 bases between the two germline ends. The CDR3 consists of 12 residues. The germline V gene has CDR1 MDHEN and CDR2 SYDVKM.

The genes are TRBV7-2 and TRBJ2-2; D unresolved. Germline CDR1 reads SGHTA; CDR2 reads FQGNSA. This CDR3 has 13 residues. Trimming removed 6 bases at V and 4 bases at J, with 9 bases between. In nucleotides, the CDR3 is TGTGCCAGCAGGACGAGGAGCACCGGGGAGCTGTTTTTT. Amino acid sequence: CASRTRSTGELFF.

The V and J genes are TRBV4-1 and TRBJ1-2, with a tentative D call TRBD1 (6 bases). Germline V gene data show CDR1 as MGHRA and CDR2 as YSYEKL. CDR3 length: 15 amino acids. V gave up 8 bases and J gave up 8 bases, with 24 bases separating them. The CDR3, as DNA: TGCGCCAGCTCCTCAACGGAGGACAGAGTTTCCGGCTACACCTTC. Its protein product is CASSSTEDRVSGYTF.

The table lists this clone with a few counts. The genes are TRBV5-1 and TRBJ2-3, with D perhaps TRBD2 (5 bases). Germline V gene sequence: CDR1 SGHRS, CDR2 YFSETQ. V lost 0 bases to trimming and J lost 0 bases, with 8 bases between them. The CDR3 runs to 15 residues. The CDR3 reads CASSLDGGSTDTQYF. CDR3 nucleotides: TGCGCCAGCAGCTTGGATGGCGGGAGCACAGATACGCAGTATTTT.

The rearrangement uses TRBV7-8 and TRBJ1-2, with D maybe TRBD1 (5 bases). CDR3 size: 15 residues. Trimming pared 0 bases from V and 7 bases from J, leaving 15 bases between. The V gene's germline CDR1 is SGHVS and CDR2 FQNEAQ. CDR3 sequence: CASSLARTPGGGYTF. The CDR3 region has the DNA TGTGCCAGCAGCTTAGCAAGGACACCTGGGGGTGGCTACACCTTC.

This clone was counted once. The chain couples TRBV28 to TRBJ1-1; D call uncertain. The ends were cut back, 3 bases at V and 2 bases at J, with 4 bases in the middle. CDR3 length: 12 residues. CDR1 and CDR2 from the germline V gene are MDHEN and SYDVKM. The CDR3 is CASSLGNTEAFF. The CDR3, as DNA: TGTGCCAGCAGTTTGGGTAACACTGAAGCTTTCTTT.

The J gene is TRBJ1-2, the V gene TRBV30, with D hard to call. Deletions cut 3 bases from V and 7 bases from J, with 9 bases between. Germline CDR1 reads GTSNPN; CDR2 reads SVGIG (reference sequence). The CDR3 has 11 residues. The CDR3 loop is CAWRDVGGYTF. The CDR3 DNA reads as TGTGCCTGGAGAGATGTGGGTGGCTACACCTTC.

This rearrangement joins TRBV5-1 to TRBJ2-1; 14 bases are a match to TRBD2. The CDR3 contains 16 residues. Germline V lookup: CDR1 SGHRS, CDR2 YFSETQ. V gave up 2 bases and J gave up 8 bases; unmatched junction bases: 6. The CDR3 DNA sequence: TGCGCCAGCAGCTTCGGGACTAGCGGGAGTTATGATGAGCAGTTCTTC. This gives the protein CASSFGTSGSYDEQFF.